This TCR beta chain was captured by sequencing in a study of CD8+CD57+ T cells in acquired aplastic anemia. Study as a whole: On average, sorted CD4+ and CD8+ cells gave approximately 3.5 ug of DNA. In CD4+ cells, healthy donors produced an average of about 11 million reads.

The study's findings and limits: The number of CD8+ CDR3 sequences shared by patients and controls was approximately 31. Statistical testing detected no significant gap in CD8+ Simpson's diversity between patients and controls.

Genomic DNA served as template for TCR beta VDJ and CDR3 profiling. In TCRdb, the reads were re-called with MiXCR into one record per CDR3 protein. The sample consists of a few hundred thousand distinct CDR3 sequences, 55% to 75% of them appearing once. The CDR3 runs to 15 residues. From germline, CDR1 is LNHNV and CDR2 YYDKDF (reference sequence). As for this clonotype: What it recognizes is unknown. Relative to the germline gene, one junction end is altered; a read error may explain this.

The chain combines TRBV15 with TRBJ2-2; D unresolved. The sample comprised sorted CD4+, CD8+, or CD8+CD57+ T cells (not recorded which) from PBMCs. The clonotype comes from a human donor in good health, serving as a control. CDR3: CASSSHVYSSGELFF. In DNA, the CDR3 is TGTGCCAGCAGCAGCCACGTGTATTCGTCCGGGGAGCTGTTTTTT.